These 29 T cell receptor beta chains came from one sample sequenced in a study of T cell repertoires in cytomegalovirus infection. From the reads, TCRdb called clonotypes with MiXCR, one entry per CDR3 protein. The data show roughly 300,000 distinct CDR3 sequences, roughly 26% seen once. The specimen sequenced was PBMCs. These receptors were collected from a human donor in good health (CMV status not recorded). Some clones in this sample may be carry-over from other donors' samples.

The gene calls are TRBV12-3 or TRBV12-4 and TRBJ2-7; possibly TRBD2 for D (5 bases). The CDR3 loop spans 14 amino acids. The V end was cut by 5 bases, the J end by 3 bases, with 14 bases between. The DNA of the CDR3 is TGTGCCAGCAGTCACCCTCCCGGGGACTACGAGCAGTACTTC. The encoded protein is CASSHPPGDYEQYF.

This clonotype was seen a few times. The J gene is TRBJ2-7, the V gene TRBV20-1, with 10 bases fitting TRBD2. The CDR3 has 15 amino acids. With 0 bases clipped from V and 3 bases from J, the junction kept 5 bases outside the gene matches. Germline-derived CDR1 and CDR2 are DFQATT and SNEGSKA (reference sequence). The CDR3 spells CSARDPTSGVYEQYF. The CDR3 bases are TGCAGTGCTAGAGATCCTACTAGCGGGGTCTACGAGCAGTACTTC.

The chain employs TRBV20-1 and TRBJ2-5; weak D call: TRBD2 (6 bases). Germline CDR1 DFQATT, CDR2 SNEGSKA (reference sequence). V was shortened by 5 bases and J by 1 base, with 11 bases between the two germline ends. The CDR3 spans 13 residues. This chain's CDR3 is CSAYSGFQETQYF. The CDR3 nucleotides read TGCAGTGCTTATAGCGGATTCCAAGAGACCCAGTACTTC.

J is TRBJ2-5 and V is TRBV30, with D perhaps matching TRBD1 (6 bases). The CDR3 extends over 13 amino acids. With 1 base removed from V and 2 bases from J, the gap between germline ends came to 8 bases. Per the germline V gene, CDR1 is GTSNPN and CDR2 is SVGIG (reference sequence). CDR3 coding DNA: TGTGCCTGGAGTGGGACAGCTCAAGAGACCCAGTACTTC. The encoded protein is CAWSGTAQETQYF.

This clonotype was seen at least ten times. The chain joins TRBV7-2 to TRBJ2-3, with 11 bases that match TRBD2. The CDR3 is made up of 16 amino acids. CDR1 and CDR2 (germline): SGHTA, FQGNSA. The J segment lost 5 bases and the V segment lost 5 bases, leaving 9 bases of the junction unmatched. For the CDR3, the DNA is TGTGCCAGCAGCGACTTTTTTCTAGCGGGAGGAGATACGCAGTATTTT. It is translated as CASSDFFLAGGDTQYF.

The table lists this clonotype with many counts. The J gene is TRBJ1-2, the V gene TRBV7-2, with D unresolved. Between the trimmed V and J ends, which lost 0 bases and 2 bases, there was a span of 7 bases. From germline, CDR1 is SGHTA and CDR2 FQGNSA. The CDR3 covers 14 residues. For the CDR3, the DNA is TGTGCCAGCAGCTTAGCGGTTGCGAACTATGGCTACACCTTC. Its protein product is CASSLAVANYGYTF.

V gene TRBV28 combines with J gene TRBJ1-1; a possible D gene is TRBD1 (5 bases). V was clipped by 5 bases and J by 4 bases, with 17 bases between them. The CDR3 length is 15 residues. Looked up from germline, CDR1 is MDHEN and CDR2 is SYDVKM. The CDR3 protein is CASSLRGRERTEAFF. The CDR3, as DNA: TGTGCCAGCAGTCTAAGGGGTAGGGAACGCACTGAAGCTTTCTTT.

The chain recombines TRBV20-1 with TRBJ2-3; the D call may be TRBD1 or TRBD2 (6 bases each). Trimming left V 8 bases short and J 2 bases short, with 17 bases between. This CDR3 is 14 amino acids long. Looked up from germline, CDR1 is DFQATT and CDR2 is SNEGSKA (reference sequence). The CDR3 DNA follows: TGCAGTTCCCCCGTAGGGGGGTCCACAGATACGCAGTATTTT. Translating it yields CSSPVGGSTDTQYF.

The chain carries TRBV6-2 or TRBV6-3 and TRBJ2-6; D ambiguous. The CDR3 has 18 residues. V shed 4 bases and J shed 4 bases, with 20 bases lying between them. Germline CDR1 and CDR2: MNHEY and SVGEGT. This CDR3 reads CASSSLLGRASGANVLTF. Here the CDR3 DNA reads TGTGCCAGCAGTTCCCTCTTAGGACGGGCTTCCGGGGCCAACGTCCTGACTTTC.

This clonotype has only a few counts. The rearrangement joins TRBV5-6 to TRBJ2-1; no reliable D call. CDR3 length equals 13 residues. The germline gives CDR1 SGHDT, CDR2 YYEEEE. Deletions cut 1 base from V and 9 bases from J, with 11 bases between. The CDR3 DNA reads TGTGCCAGCAGCTTGTCTATGGCTGGTGAGCAGTTCTTC. This encodes CASSLSMAGEQFF.

The V gene is TRBV4-3, the J gene TRBJ2-1; D might be TRBD2 (6 bases). CDR1 LGHNA and CDR2 YSLEER come from the germline V gene. The CDR3 is made up of 17 amino acids. V lost 0 bases and J lost 2, with 14 bases in between. CDR3 in DNA: TGCGCCAGCAGCCAAGAAGGGAGGCTAGGCCCCTACAATGAGCAGTTCTTC. Translation: CASSQEGRLGPYNEQFF.

The V and J genes are TRBV24-1 and TRBJ2-1, with D perhaps TRBD1 or TRBD2 (5 bases each). V lost 5 bases and J 0 bases, leaving 10 bases between the germline ends. This CDR3 is built from 15 residues. Germline V lookup: CDR1 KGHDR, CDR2 SFDVKD. This CDR3 is CATSARGSSYNEQFF. CDR3 bases: TGTGCCACCAGTGCCCGGGGCAGCTCCTACAATGAGCAGTTCTTC.

This chain links TRBV20-1 with TRBJ2-7, with 8 bases matching TRBD2. The CDR3 spans 15 residues. J lost 4 bases, V lost 6 bases, and 14 bases had no gene match. The germline V gene has CDR1 DFQATT and CDR2 SNEGSKA (reference sequence). This chain's CDR3 is CSAPTTGGWGYEQYF. As DNA, the CDR3 is TGCAGTGCCCCCACGACGGGGGGGTGGGGGTACGAGCAGTACTTC.

V usage is TRBV19 and J usage is TRBJ1-2; the D is unclear. The V gene's germline CDR1 is LNHDA and CDR2 SQIVND (reference sequence). The CDR3 runs to 15 residues. With 2 bases removed from V and 0 bases from J, the gap between germline ends came to 10 bases. The DNA of the CDR3 is TGTGCCAGTAGTATATCGGCGGGGACTAACTATGGCTACACCTTC. It encodes CASSISAGTNYGYTF.

This chain links TRBV12-3 or TRBV12-4 with TRBJ2-7; a possible D gene is TRBD2 (5 bases). Trimming shortened V by 1 base and J by 2 bases, and 12 bases separated the two germline ends. The CDR3 sequence is 15 residues long. The CDR3 coding sequence is TGTGCCAGCAGTTTAGATTCGGGAATAACCTACGAGCAGTACTTC. This codes for CASSLDSGITYEQYF.

This clonotype has a count of ten or more. CDR3 residues: CASSDDRRFLTRGEKLFF. CDR3 nucleotides: TGTGCCAGCAGCGATGACAGGCGCTTTCTTACGAGGGGTGAAAAACTGTTTTTT. The rearrangement joins TRBV11-2 to TRBJ1-4; tentatively, D is TRBD1 (6 bases). V was pared by 5 bases and J by 7 bases, with 26 bases between. CDR1 SGHAT and CDR2 FQNNGV come from the germline V gene. The CDR3 is 18 amino acids. The entire variable domain, with the rest obtained from reference TRBV11-2 and TRBJ1-4, is as follows: EAGVAQSPRYKIIEKRQSVAFWCNPISGHATLYWYQQILGQGPKLLIQFQNNGVVDDSQLPKDRFSAERLKGVDSTLKIQPAKLEDSAVYLCASSDDRRFLTRGEKLFFGSGTQLSVL.

The rearrangement joins TRBV4-1 to TRBJ1-2; D remains unclear. Germline V CDR1 and CDR2: MGHRA, YSYEKL. CDR3 length: 15 amino acids. V lost 1 base, J lost 4 bases, and 13 bases lay in between. The CDR3 DNA reads as TGCGCCAGCAGCCAAGGGCCCGTTTTAAGCTATGGCTACACCTTC. It specifies CASSQGPVLSYGYTF.

The table lists this clonotype with a few counts. This rearrangement joins TRBV4-1 to TRBJ1-5; D not resolved. CDR1 is MGHRA, CDR2 YSYEKL, per germline. The ends were cut back, 0 bases at V and 6 bases at J, with 12 bases in the middle. CDR3 length equals 15 residues. The CDR3 protein is CASSQEGGKGQPQHF. In DNA, the CDR3 is TGCGCCAGCAGCCAAGAGGGCGGCAAGGGTCAGCCCCAGCATTTT.

J is TRBJ1-4 and V is TRBV11-2; unclear D gene. Per the germline V gene, CDR1 is SGHAT and CDR2 is FQNNGV. Trimming left V 3 bases short and J 8 bases short, with 7 bases between. The CDR3 has 12 residues. CDR3 residues: CASSFVEEKLFF. DNA of the CDR3: TGTGCCAGCAGCTTTGTAGAAGAAAAACTGTTTTTT. Complete variable domain (other parts from reference TRBV11-2 and TRBJ1-4): EAGVAQSPRYKIIEKRQSVAFWCNPISGHATLYWYQQILGQGPKLLIQFQNNGVVDDSQLPKDRFSAERLKGVDSTLKIQPAKLEDSAVYLCASSFVEEKLFFGSGTQLSVL.

This chain joins TRBV7-3 and TRBJ1-2; TRBD1 aligns across 10 bases. The CDR3 is 16 residues long. The germline CDR1 and CDR2 sequences are SGHTA and FQGTGA. J lost 2 bases, V lost 4 bases, and 7 bases had no gene match. CDR3 DNA sequence: TGTGCCAGCAGCTGGTCCGGGACAGGGGTAAACTATGGCTACACCTTC. Amino acids: CASSWSGTGVNYGYTF.

This clonotype showed up just a few times. This chain links TRBV14 with TRBJ2-1; TRBD1 might be the D (5 bases). The CDR3 extends over 14 amino acids. In germline, CDR1 is SGHDN, CDR2 FVKESK. V lost 2 bases and J lost 1, with 6 bases in between. Here the CDR3 reads CASSQQGSYNEQFF. The DNA for the CDR3 is TGTGCCAGCAGCCAACAGGGATCCTACAATGAGCAGTTCTTC.

V and J are TRBV28 and TRBJ1-4; TRBD1 might be the D (5 bases). From germline, CDR1 is MDHEN and CDR2 SYDVKM. The V end lost 3 bases, the J end lost 1 base, and 15 bases lay between the germline ends. CDR3 length: 17 amino acids. The CDR3 region is CASSFSAGRKTNEKLFF. The CDR3, as DNA: TGTGCCAGCAGTTTTTCCGCAGGGAGAAAAACTAATGAAAAACTGTTTTTT.

This chain links TRBV6-2 or TRBV6-3 with TRBJ2-1; a weak D match, TRBD1 (5 bases). This CDR3 spans 14 amino acids. Per the germline V gene, CDR1 is MNHEY and CDR2 is SVGEGT. Trimming removed 6 bases from V and 4 bases from J, with 13 bases in between. Written as DNA, the CDR3 is TGTGCCAGCAGGAATGACAGAAATTACAATGAGCAGTTCTTC. Amino acids: CASRNDRNYNEQFF.

The chain recombines TRBV7-2 with TRBJ2-7; D possibly corresponds to TRBD1 (6 bases). V lost 2 bases to trimming and J lost 7 bases, with 15 bases between them. This CDR3 has 14 amino acids. Germline V gene sequence: CDR1 SGHTA, CDR2 FQGNSA. The CDR3 DNA reads as TGTGCCAGCAGCTTATATAGGGGGTTAGAAGAGCAGTACTTC. This codes for CASSLYRGLEEQYF.

The chain links TRBV12-3 or TRBV12-4 to TRBJ2-3, with 12 positions matching TRBD2. V lost 1 base and J lost 11; bases outside the gene matches: 10. The CDR3 loop spans 16 amino acids. The CDR3 sequence: CASSLGLAGGRMMQYF. In DNA, the CDR3 is TGTGCCAGCAGTTTAGGGCTAGCGGGAGGGCGGATGATGCAGTATTTT.

This clonotype has ten or more counts. The chain carries TRBV11-2 and TRBJ2-1; D is perhaps TRBD1 (6 bases). CDR1 SGHAT and CDR2 FQNNGV come from the germline V gene. This CDR3 has 16 amino acids. V lost 1 base and J lost 3, with 13 bases in between. CDR3 residues: CASSLGRGGLYNEQFF. Here the CDR3 DNA reads TGTGCCAGCAGCTTAGGTAGAGGGGGTCTCTACAATGAGCAGTTCTTC.

This clonotype was counted many times. The chain combines TRBV7-2 with TRBJ2-5; perhaps TRBD1 as D (7 bases). The V gene lost 5 bases and the J gene lost 2 bases, with 21 bases spanning the gap. Germline V gene sequence: CDR1 SGHTA, CDR2 FQGNSA. The CDR3 is 17 amino acids. The CDR3 here is CASSPVGGQRDQETQYF. In DNA, the CDR3 is TGTGCCAGCAGCCCCGTCGGGGGACAGAGAGATCAAGAGACCCAGTACTTC.

The chain employs TRBV11-2 and TRBJ2-7; 7 bases match TRBD2. The CDR3 length is 17 residues. Germline V gives CDR1 SGHAT, CDR2 FQNNGV. V lost 5 bases to trimming and J lost 2 bases; unmatched junction nucleotides: 15. CDR3 amino acids: CASSPTPRTSVAYEQYF. In DNA, the CDR3 is TGTGCCAGCAGCCCTACTCCCCGGACTAGTGTAGCCTACGAGCAGTACTTC. The entire variable domain, with the rest obtained from reference TRBV11-2 and TRBJ2-7, is as follows: EAGVAQSPRYKIIEKRQSVAFWCNPISGHATLYWYQQILGQGPKLLIQFQNNGVVDDSQLPKDRFSAERLKGVDSTLKIQPAKLEDSAVYLCASSPTPRTSVAYEQYFGPGTRLTVT.

This clonotype was seen a handful of times. The CDR3 sequence is CASSYGGGTEAFF. CDR3 in DNA: TGTGCCAGCAGTTATGGGGGAGGGACTGAAGCTTTCTTT. The chain is built from TRBV6-5 and TRBJ1-1, with a tentative D call TRBD1 (5 bases). V lost 3 bases, J lost 5 bases, and 10 bases lay in between. This CDR3 is built from 13 residues. In germline, CDR1 is MNHEY, CDR2 SVGAGI.